This record concerns one TCR beta chain sequence. The data were produced by immunoSEQ multiplex PCR, yet TCRdb's version contains in-frame clones alone and is incomplete. The repertoire holds 900,000 to 1,200,000 clones, with around 78% as singletons. The source of the sample is a study of shared clonotypes between healthy human individuals. Germline V gene lookup returns CDR1 LNHDA and CDR2 SQIVND (reference sequence). The CDR3 loop spans 16 amino acids. The ends were cut back, 7 bases at V and 4 bases at J, with 20 bases in the middle. Sequenced input: memory CD4+ T cells from PBMCs. Stated subset: CD45RA-negative fraction. V usage is TRBV19 and J usage is TRBJ1-5; D perhaps matches TRBD1 (5 bases). The TCR comes from a man aged 18 to 29 in good health. Some clones in this sample may be carry-over from other donors' samples. As DNA, the CDR3 is TGTGCCAGTACGGGGACCAGGACAAAGTTTAATCAGCCCCAGCATTTT. This encodes CASTGTRTKFNQPQHF.